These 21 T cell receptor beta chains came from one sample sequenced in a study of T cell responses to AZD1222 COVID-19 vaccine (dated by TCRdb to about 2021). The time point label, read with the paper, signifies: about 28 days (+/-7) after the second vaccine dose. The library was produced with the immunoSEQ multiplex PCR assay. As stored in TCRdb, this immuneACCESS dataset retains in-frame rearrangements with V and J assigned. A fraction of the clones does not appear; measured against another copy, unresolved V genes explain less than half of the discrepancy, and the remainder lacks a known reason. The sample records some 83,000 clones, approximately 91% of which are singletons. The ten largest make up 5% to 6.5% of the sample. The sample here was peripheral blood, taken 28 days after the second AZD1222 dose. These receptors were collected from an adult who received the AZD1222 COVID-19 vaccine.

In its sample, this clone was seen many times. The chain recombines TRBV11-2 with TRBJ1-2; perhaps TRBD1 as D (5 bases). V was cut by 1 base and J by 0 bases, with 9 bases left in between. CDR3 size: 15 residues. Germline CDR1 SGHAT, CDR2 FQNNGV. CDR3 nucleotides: TGTGCCAGCAGCTTAGTCCGGGGGGCTAACTATGGCTACACCTTC. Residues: CASSLVRGANYGYTF.

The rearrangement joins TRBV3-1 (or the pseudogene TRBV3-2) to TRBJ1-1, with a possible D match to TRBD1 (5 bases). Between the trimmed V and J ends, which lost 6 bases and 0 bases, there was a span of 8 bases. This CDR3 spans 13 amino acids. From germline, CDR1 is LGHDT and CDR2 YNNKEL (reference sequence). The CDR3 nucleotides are TGTGCCAGCAGGACAGCGATGAACACTGAAGCTTTCTTT. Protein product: CASRTAMNTEAFF.

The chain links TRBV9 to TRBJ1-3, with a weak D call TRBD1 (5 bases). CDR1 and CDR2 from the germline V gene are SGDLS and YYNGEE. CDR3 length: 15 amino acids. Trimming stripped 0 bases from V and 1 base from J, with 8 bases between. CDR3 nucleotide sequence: TGTGCCAGCAGCGTAGGGGGGTATTCTGGAAACACCATATATTTT. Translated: CASSVGGYSGNTIYF. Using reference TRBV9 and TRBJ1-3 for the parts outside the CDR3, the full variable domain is DSGVTQTPKHLITATGQRVTLRCSPRSGDLSVYWYQQSLDQGLQFLIQYYNGEERAKGNILERFSAQQFPDLHSELNLSSLELGDSALYFCASSVGGYSGNTIYFGEGSWLTVV.

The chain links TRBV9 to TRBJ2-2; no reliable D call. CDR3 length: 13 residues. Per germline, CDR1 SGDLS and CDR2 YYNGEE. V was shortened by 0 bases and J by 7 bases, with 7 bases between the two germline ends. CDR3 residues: CASSVAKGGELFF. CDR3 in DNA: TGTGCCAGCAGCGTAGCTAAGGGCGGGGAGCTGTTTTTT.

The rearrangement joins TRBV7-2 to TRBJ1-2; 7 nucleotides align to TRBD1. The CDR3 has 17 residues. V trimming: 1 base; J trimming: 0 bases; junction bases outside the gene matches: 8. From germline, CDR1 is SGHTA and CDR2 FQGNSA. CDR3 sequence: CASSLGGTAQANYGYTF. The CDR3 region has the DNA TGTGCCAGCAGCTTAGGGGGGACAGCCCAAGCTAACTATGGCTACACCTTC.

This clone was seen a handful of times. In DNA, the CDR3 is TGTGCCAGCAGCGGACAGGCTAATCAGCCCCAGCATTTT. Translated, it gives CASSGQANQPQHF. The chain links TRBV2 to TRBJ1-5; TRBD1 matches at 7 bases. This CDR3 has 13 amino acids. From germline, CDR1 is SNHLY and CDR2 FYNNEI. Trimming took 6 bases from V and 4 from J; bases not matched to a gene: 3.

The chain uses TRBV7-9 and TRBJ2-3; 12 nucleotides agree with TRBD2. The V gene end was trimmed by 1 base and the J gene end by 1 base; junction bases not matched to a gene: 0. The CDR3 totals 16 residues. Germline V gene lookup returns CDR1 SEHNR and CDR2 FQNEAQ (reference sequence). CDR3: CASSLGTSGGTDTQYF. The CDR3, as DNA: TGTGCCAGCAGCTTAGGGACTAGCGGGGGCACAGATACGCAGTATTTT.

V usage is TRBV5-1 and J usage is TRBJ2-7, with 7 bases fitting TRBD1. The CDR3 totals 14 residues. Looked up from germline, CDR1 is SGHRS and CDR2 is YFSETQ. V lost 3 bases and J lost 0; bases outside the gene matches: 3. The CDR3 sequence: CASSSTGSSYEQYF. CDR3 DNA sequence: TGCGCCAGCAGCTCGACAGGGAGCTCCTACGAGCAGTACTTC.

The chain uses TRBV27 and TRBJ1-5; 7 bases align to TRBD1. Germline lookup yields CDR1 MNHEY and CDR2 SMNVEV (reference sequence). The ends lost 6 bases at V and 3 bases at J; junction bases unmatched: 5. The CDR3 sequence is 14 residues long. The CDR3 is CASSRGQHNQPQHF. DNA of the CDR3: TGTGCCAGCAGCCGGGGACAGCACAATCAGCCCCAGCATTTT.

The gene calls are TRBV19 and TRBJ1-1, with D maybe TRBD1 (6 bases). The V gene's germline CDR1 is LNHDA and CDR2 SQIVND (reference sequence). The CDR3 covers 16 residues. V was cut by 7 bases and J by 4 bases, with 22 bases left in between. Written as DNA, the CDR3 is TGTGCCAGTAACCCACAGGTGAGGGGGGGGACCACTGAAGCTTTCTTT. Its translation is CASNPQVRGGTTEAFF.

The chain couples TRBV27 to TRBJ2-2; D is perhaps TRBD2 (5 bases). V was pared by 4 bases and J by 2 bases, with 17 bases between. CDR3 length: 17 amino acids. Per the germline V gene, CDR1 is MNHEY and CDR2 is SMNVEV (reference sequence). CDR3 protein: CASSSSWSSANTGELFF. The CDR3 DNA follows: TGTGCCAGCAGTTCCTCCTGGAGTAGCGCAAACACCGGGGAGCTGTTTTTT.

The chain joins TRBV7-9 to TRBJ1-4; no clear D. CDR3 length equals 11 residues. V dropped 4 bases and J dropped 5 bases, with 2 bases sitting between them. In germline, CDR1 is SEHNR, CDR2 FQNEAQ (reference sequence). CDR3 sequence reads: CASSYNEKLFF. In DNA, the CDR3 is TGTGCCAGCAGCTACAATGAAAAACTGTTTTTT. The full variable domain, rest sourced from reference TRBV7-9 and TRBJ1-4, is DTGVSQNPRHKITKRGQNVTFRCDPISEHNRLYWYRQTLGQGPEFLTYFQNEAQLEKSRLLSDRFSAERPKGSFSTLEIQRTEQGDSAMYLCASSYNEKLFFGSGTQLSVL.

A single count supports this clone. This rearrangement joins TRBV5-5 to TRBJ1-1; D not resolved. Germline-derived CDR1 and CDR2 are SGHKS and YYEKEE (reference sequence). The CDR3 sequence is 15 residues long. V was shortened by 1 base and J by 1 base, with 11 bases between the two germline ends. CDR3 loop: CASSLFSSKNTEAFF. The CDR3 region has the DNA TGTGCCAGCAGCTTGTTTTCCAGCAAGAACACTGAAGCTTTCTTT.

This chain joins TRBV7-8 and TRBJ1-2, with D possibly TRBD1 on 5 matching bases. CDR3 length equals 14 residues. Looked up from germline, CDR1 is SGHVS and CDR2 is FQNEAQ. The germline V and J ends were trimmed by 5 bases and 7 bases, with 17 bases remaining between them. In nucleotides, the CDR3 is TGTGCCAGCAGCACGAACCTCGGGGGGACTGGCTACACCTTC. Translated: CASSTNLGGTGYTF.

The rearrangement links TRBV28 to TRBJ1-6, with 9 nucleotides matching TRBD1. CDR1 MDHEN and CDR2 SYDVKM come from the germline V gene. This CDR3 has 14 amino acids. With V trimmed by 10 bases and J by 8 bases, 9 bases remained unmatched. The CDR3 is CATLSGQGYSPLHF. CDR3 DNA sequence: TGTGCCACCCTTTCCGGACAGGGGTATTCACCCCTCCACTTT.

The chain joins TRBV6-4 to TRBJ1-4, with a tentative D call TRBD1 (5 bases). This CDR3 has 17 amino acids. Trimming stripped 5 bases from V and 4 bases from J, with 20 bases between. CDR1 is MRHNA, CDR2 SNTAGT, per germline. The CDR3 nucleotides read TGTGCCAGCAGTCTAGGGACCGCCCGGCTGGGTAATGAAAAACTGTTTTTT. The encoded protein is CASSLGTARLGNEKLFF.

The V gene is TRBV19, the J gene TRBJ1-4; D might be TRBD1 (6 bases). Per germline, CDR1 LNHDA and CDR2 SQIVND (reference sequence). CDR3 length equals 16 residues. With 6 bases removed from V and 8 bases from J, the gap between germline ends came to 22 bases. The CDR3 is CASSHLFGTLAEKLFF. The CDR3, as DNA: TGTGCCAGTAGCCATTTATTCGGGACATTGGCGGAAAAACTGTTTTTT.

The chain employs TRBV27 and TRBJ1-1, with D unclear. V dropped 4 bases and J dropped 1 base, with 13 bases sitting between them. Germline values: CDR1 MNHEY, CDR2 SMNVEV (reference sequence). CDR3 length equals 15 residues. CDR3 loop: CASSSEDGGNTEAFF. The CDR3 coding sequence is TGTGCCAGCAGTTCAGAAGACGGCGGGAACACTGAAGCTTTCTTT.

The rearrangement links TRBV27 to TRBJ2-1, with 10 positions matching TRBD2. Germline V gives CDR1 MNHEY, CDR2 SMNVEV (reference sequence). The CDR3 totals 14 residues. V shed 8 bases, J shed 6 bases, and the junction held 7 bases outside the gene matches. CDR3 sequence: CASQGLAVVNEQFF. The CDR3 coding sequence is TGTGCCAGCCAAGGACTAGCGGTCGTCAATGAGCAGTTCTTC.

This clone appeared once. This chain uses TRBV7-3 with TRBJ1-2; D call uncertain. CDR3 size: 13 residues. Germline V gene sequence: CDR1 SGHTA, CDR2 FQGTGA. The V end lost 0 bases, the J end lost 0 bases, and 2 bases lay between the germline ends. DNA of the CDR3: TGTGCCAGCAGCTTAACCCCTAACTATGGCTACACCTTC. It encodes CASSLTPNYGYTF.

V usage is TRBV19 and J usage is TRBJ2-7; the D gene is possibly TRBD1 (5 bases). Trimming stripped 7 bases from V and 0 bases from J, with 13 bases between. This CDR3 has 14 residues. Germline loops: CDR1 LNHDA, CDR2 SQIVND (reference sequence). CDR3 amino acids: CASTTGTSSYEQYF. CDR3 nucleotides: TGTGCCAGTACCACAGGTACAAGCTCCTACGAGCAGTACTTC.